These T cell receptor beta chains were read from a single sample in a study of blood T cell repertoires in COVID-19. TCRdb's copy holds only in-frame clones and misses some; the assay was immunoSEQ multiplex PCR. The table has about 200,000 clones, under 85% seen once. Sequencing was carried out using peripheral blood. Every receptor here comes from a woman at least 80 years old with COVID-19, enrolled during active disease. Each CDR3 is given with its conserved first and last residue. The D gene is left open where the match is weak. For some rows the clone size is stated as once, few or many, or as a class when expanded; others skip it.

CDR3nt: TGTGCCAGCAGCCTACACCCGATCGGGGATACGCAGTATTTT
CDR3aa: CASSLHPIGDTQYF
j_gene: TRBJ2-3
d_gene: -
v_gene: TRBV9
abundance: -
len: 14

CDR3nt: TGTGCCAGCAGCAAAGGGGGGACCCGGGGGGGAACAGATACGCAGTATTTT
CDR3aa: CASSKGGTRGGTDTQYF
j_gene: TRBJ2-3
d_gene: -
v_gene: TRBV21-1
abundance: -
len: 17

CDR3nt: TGTGCCAGCTCACCAGATCCCTACACAGATACGCAGTATTTT
CDR3aa: CASSPDPYTDTQYF
j_gene: TRBJ2-3
d_gene: -
v_gene: TRBV18
abundance: -
len: 14

CDR3nt: TGTGCCACCAGTGATTCCGGACTAGCGGGAGTTCGTTACAATGAGCAGTTCTTC
CDR3aa: CATSDSGLAGVRYNEQFF
j_gene: TRBJ2-1
d_gene: TRBD2
v_gene: TRBV24-1
abundance: -
len: 18

CDR3nt: TGTGCCAGCAGCGCGGCCGGGACTAACCAAGAGACCCAGTACTTC
CDR3aa: CASSAAGTNQETQYF
j_gene: TRBJ2-5
d_gene: TRBD2
v_gene: TRBV9
abundance: -
len: 15

CDR3nt: TGTGCCAGCAGCCAAGACCAGGTCGCTAACTATGGCTACACCTTC
CDR3aa: CASSQDQVANYGYTF
j_gene: TRBJ1-2
d_gene: -
v_gene: TRBV4-2
abundance: -
len: 15

CDR3nt: TGTGCCAGCAGTAAGCGGACAGGGACTTCACCCCTCCACTTT
CDR3aa: CASSKRTGTSPLHF
j_gene: TRBJ1-6
d_gene: TRBD1
v_gene: TRBV6-5
abundance: -
len: 14

CDR3nt: TGTGCCAGCAGACCGGGACAGAGTTACGAGCAGTACTTC
CDR3aa: CASRPGQSYEQYF
j_gene: TRBJ2-7
d_gene: TRBD1
v_gene: TRBV28
abundance: -
len: 13

CDR3nt: TGCGCCAGCAGCTTGGTGGGGGGGACCCAGTACTTC
CDR3aa: CASSLVGGTQYF
j_gene: TRBJ2-5
d_gene: -
v_gene: TRBV5-1
abundance: few
len: 12

CDR3nt: TGTGCCAGCAGCGTAGGGTCTGGGCTCACTGAAGCTTTCTTT
CDR3aa: CASSVGSGLTEAFF
j_gene: TRBJ1-1
d_gene: -
v_gene: TRBV9
abundance: -
len: 14

CDR3nt: TGTGCCAGCAGCCCACGGGGACAGGGAGTCGTTGAGCAGTTCTTC
CDR3aa: CASSPRGQGVVEQFF
j_gene: TRBJ2-1
d_gene: TRBD1
v_gene: TRBV7-9
abundance: -
len: 15

CDR3nt: TGTGCCAGCAGCCCCGGAGTGGGAAAACTGTTTTTT
CDR3aa: CASSPGVGKLFF
j_gene: TRBJ1-4
d_gene: -
v_gene: TRBV3-1/TRBV3-2
abundance: few
len: 12

CDR3nt: TGTGCCAGCATGGGGGCCCGCTCCTATAATTCACCCCTCCACTTT
CDR3aa: CASMGARSYNSPLHF
j_gene: TRBJ1-6
d_gene: -
v_gene: TRBV28
abundance: -
len: 15

CDR3nt: TGTGCCAGCAGCCCCCCCGGTCAGGGGAAAGGGTCTGAAGCTTTCTTT
CDR3aa: CASSPPGQGKGSEAFF
j_gene: TRBJ1-1
d_gene: -
v_gene: TRBV2
abundance: -
len: 16

CDR3nt: TGTGCCAGCAGCCGCGGACAGGGAAGGGGAACTGAAGCTTTCTTT
CDR3aa: CASSRGQGRGTEAFF
j_gene: TRBJ1-1
d_gene: TRBD1
v_gene: TRBV3-1/TRBV3-2
abundance: -
len: 15

CDR3nt: TGTGCCACCAGTGACCCCGCCGGGACAGGGCGAATGAATGAGCAGTTCTTC
CDR3aa: CATSDPAGTGRMNEQFF
j_gene: TRBJ2-1
d_gene: TRBD1
v_gene: TRBV24-1
abundance: -
len: 17

CDR3nt: TGTGCCAGCAGCCCCCGGGAGCCCTCAGCCAAAAACATTCAGTACTTC
CDR3aa: CASSPREPSAKNIQYF
j_gene: TRBJ2-4
d_gene: -
v_gene: TRBV5-5
abundance: -
len: 16

CDR3nt: TGTGCCAGCAGTCCCGGACATAATCAGCCCCAGCATTTT
CDR3aa: CASSPGHNQPQHF
j_gene: TRBJ1-5
d_gene: -
v_gene: TRBV3-1/TRBV3-2
abundance: -
len: 13

CDR3nt: TGCAGTGCTACTGACAGGGACAGGGGCTACAATGAGCAGTTCTTC
CDR3aa: CSATDRDRGYNEQFF
j_gene: TRBJ2-1
d_gene: TRBD1
v_gene: TRBV20-1
abundance: -
len: 15

CDR3nt: TGTGCCAGCAGAACTAGGGGGACCAACGCCGGGGAGCTGTTTTTT
CDR3aa: CASRTRGTNAGELFF
j_gene: TRBJ2-2
d_gene: -
v_gene: TRBV3-1/TRBV3-2
abundance: once
len: 15

CDR3nt: TGTGCCAGCGACGAGCAAGGGGGGGGAGAGACCCAGTACTTC
CDR3aa: CASDEQGGGETQYF
j_gene: TRBJ2-5
d_gene: -
v_gene: TRBV6-5
abundance: -
len: 14

CDR3nt: TGTGCCAGCAGCCCCGGGCTAGCGGGCTCTGGGGCCAACGTCCTGACTTTC
CDR3aa: CASSPGLAGSGANVLTF
j_gene: TRBJ2-6
d_gene: TRBD2
v_gene: TRBV3-1/TRBV3-2
abundance: -
len: 17

CDR3nt: TGCGCCAGTAACGGGGGACAGGGGCAACAAGAGACCCAGTACTTC
CDR3aa: CASNGGQGQQETQYF
j_gene: TRBJ2-5
d_gene: TRBD1
v_gene: TRBV5-1
abundance: -
len: 15

CDR3nt: TGTGCCAGCAGACGGGAGGAACTCTCCTACGAGCAGTACTTC
CDR3aa: CASRREELSYEQYF
j_gene: TRBJ2-7
d_gene: TRBD2
v_gene: TRBV5-6
abundance: few
len: 14

CDR3nt: TGTGCCAGCAAATTAAGTGGGGCCGAGCAGTACTTC
CDR3aa: CASKLSGAEQYF
j_gene: TRBJ2-7
d_gene: -
v_gene: TRBV2
abundance: few
len: 12

CDR3nt: TGTGCCAGCTGGAGGATGGGACTCAGGGACTATGGCTACACCTTC
CDR3aa: CASWRMGLRDYGYTF
j_gene: TRBJ1-2
d_gene: -
v_gene: TRBV2
abundance: -
len: 15

CDR3nt: TGTGCCAGCAGTTTAGGAAGGGAGAATGAAGCTTTCTTT
CDR3aa: CASSLGRENEAFF
j_gene: TRBJ1-1
d_gene: -
v_gene: TRBV28
abundance: once
len: 13

CDR3nt: TGTGCCAGCAGCCCATCGACAGGGCAAGCCTACGAGCAGTACTTC
CDR3aa: CASSPSTGQAYEQYF
j_gene: TRBJ2-7
d_gene: TRBD1
v_gene: TRBV6-5
abundance: -
len: 15

CDR3nt: TGTGCCAGCAGCTCAGGATGGCAGGGGGGTGAAGCTTTCTTT
CDR3aa: CASSSGWQGGEAFF
j_gene: TRBJ1-1
d_gene: TRBD1
v_gene: TRBV7-9
abundance: once
len: 14

CDR3nt: TGTGCCAGCAGCATGATAGGACAGGGGGACTATGGCTACACCTTC
CDR3aa: CASSMIGQGDYGYTF
j_gene: TRBJ1-2
d_gene: TRBD1
v_gene: TRBV2
abundance: -
len: 15

CDR3nt: TGTGCCAGCAGGCTCCGTGGGGGGTACAATGAGCAGTTCTTC
CDR3aa: CASRLRGGYNEQFF
j_gene: TRBJ2-1
d_gene: -
v_gene: TRBV13
abundance: -
len: 14

CDR3nt: TGTGCCAGCAGCTTAACCGGGACATACTCCTACGAGCAGTACTTC
CDR3aa: CASSLTGTYSYEQYF
j_gene: TRBJ2-7
d_gene: -
v_gene: TRBV7-9
abundance: -
len: 15

CDR3nt: TGTGCCAGCAGCTTCGGATCAGCGGGGTCGGCGAACACCGGGGAGCTGTTTTTT
CDR3aa: CASSFGSAGSANTGELFF
j_gene: TRBJ2-2
d_gene: TRBD2
v_gene: TRBV7-6
abundance: -
len: 18

CDR3nt: TGTGCCAGCAGACCCGGGACTAGCTTAGGTGAGCAGTTCTTC
CDR3aa: CASRPGTSLGEQFF
j_gene: TRBJ2-1
d_gene: TRBD2
v_gene: TRBV27
abundance: -
len: 14

CDR3nt: TGTGCCAGCAGTCCAACTAGCGGGTCCTCCGGGGAGCTGTTTTTT
CDR3aa: CASSPTSGSSGELFF
j_gene: TRBJ2-2
d_gene: TRBD2
v_gene: TRBV25-1
abundance: few
len: 15

CDR3nt: TGTGCCAGCAGTTTGTCCCCAAATGAGCAGTTCTTC
CDR3aa: CASSLSPNEQFF
j_gene: TRBJ2-1
d_gene: -
v_gene: TRBV28
abundance: -
len: 12

CDR3nt: TGTGCCAGCAGTACCGGGACAGGGGGAGTCTACGAGCAGTACTTC
CDR3aa: CASSTGTGGVYEQYF
j_gene: TRBJ2-7
d_gene: TRBD1
v_gene: TRBV6-5
abundance: once
len: 15

CDR3nt: TGCGCCAGCAGCTTGGCCCAGGGGAGGGGGACTGAAGCTTTCTTT
CDR3aa: CASSLAQGRGTEAFF
j_gene: TRBJ1-1
d_gene: -
v_gene: TRBV5-1
abundance: -
len: 15

CDR3nt: TGTGCCAGCAGCCAAGAAGGTTTGATGACAGGGGGGGAGACCCAGTACTTC
CDR3aa: CASSQEGLMTGGETQYF
j_gene: TRBJ2-5
d_gene: TRBD1
v_gene: TRBV3-1/TRBV3-2
abundance: -
len: 17

CDR3nt: TGTGCCAGCACCCTCCCCCGGGGCTCCTACAATGAGCAGTTCTTC
CDR3aa: CASTLPRGSYNEQFF
j_gene: TRBJ2-1
d_gene: -
v_gene: TRBV6-6
abundance: -
len: 15

CDR3nt: TGTGCCAGCAGCTCCACAGGGTTTTCTGGCTACACCTTC
CDR3aa: CASSSTGFSGYTF
j_gene: TRBJ1-2
d_gene: -
v_gene: TRBV7-3
abundance: -
len: 13

CDR3nt: TGTGCCAGCAGTCAAGCCCCACAGGGTCTATACGAGCAGTACTTC
CDR3aa: CASSQAPQGLYEQYF
j_gene: TRBJ2-7
d_gene: -
v_gene: TRBV6-1
abundance: -
len: 15

CDR3nt: TGCGCCAGCAGCCTCGAGGGCCTAGACGAGCAGTACTTC
CDR3aa: CASSLEGLDEQYF
j_gene: TRBJ2-7
d_gene: -
v_gene: TRBV5-1
abundance: -
len: 13

CDR3nt: TGCGCCAGCAGCTTAATCGGACACACCGCGAATGAGCAGTTCTTC
CDR3aa: CASSLIGHTANEQFF
j_gene: TRBJ2-1
d_gene: -
v_gene: TRBV5-1
abundance: once
len: 15

CDR3nt: TGCGCCAGCAGCTTTTGGGGACAGGCGAGCGAGCAGTACTTC
CDR3aa: CASSFWGQASEQYF
j_gene: TRBJ2-7
d_gene: TRBD1
v_gene: TRBV5-1
abundance: -
len: 14

CDR3nt: TGTGCCAGCAGCTTGGGGTCTTACAGGGTCCGGGGTGGCTACACCTTC
CDR3aa: CASSLGSYRVRGGYTF
j_gene: TRBJ1-2
d_gene: -
v_gene: TRBV5-8
abundance: few
len: 16

CDR3nt: TGTGCCAGCAGCCAAGAGCTAGGGGGCGCGGGCTACACCTTC
CDR3aa: CASSQELGGAGYTF
j_gene: TRBJ1-2
d_gene: TRBD1
v_gene: TRBV14
abundance: -
len: 14

CDR3nt: TGTGCCAGCAGCTTGGACGCCGGTTCCTACGAACAGTACTTC
CDR3aa: CASSLDAGSYEQYF
j_gene: TRBJ2-7
d_gene: -
v_gene: TRBV5-4
abundance: -
len: 14

CDR3nt: TGTGCCAGCAGCCGCTGGCAGGGGGATACGCAGTATTTT
CDR3aa: CASSRWQGDTQYF
j_gene: TRBJ2-3
d_gene: -
v_gene: TRBV5-6
abundance: -
len: 13

CDR3nt: TGTGCCAGCTCACCACAAACAGGGGGGAACACTGAAGCTTTCTTT
CDR3aa: CASSPQTGGNTEAFF
j_gene: TRBJ1-1
d_gene: TRBD1
v_gene: TRBV18
abundance: -
len: 15

CDR3nt: TGTGCCAGCAGTCCCGGACAGGGCGGGACTGAAGCTTTCTTT
CDR3aa: CASSPGQGGTEAFF
j_gene: TRBJ1-1
d_gene: TRBD1
v_gene: TRBV28
abundance: -
len: 14

CDR3nt: TGCAGCGTTGAAGGTCCGACACCAGGGGTCGTCGGCTACACCTTC
CDR3aa: CSVEGPTPGVVGYTF
j_gene: TRBJ1-2
d_gene: -
v_gene: TRBV29-1
abundance: -
len: 15

CDR3nt: TGTGCCAGCAGCTTTTTCCGCTCTGGAAACACCATATATTTT
CDR3aa: CASSFFRSGNTIYF
j_gene: TRBJ1-3
d_gene: -
v_gene: TRBV7-2
abundance: -
len: 14

CDR3nt: TGTGCCAGCAGCTTTGGTGGGACTAGCGGTATCTACGAGCAGTACTTC
CDR3aa: CASSFGGTSGIYEQYF
j_gene: TRBJ2-7
d_gene: TRBD2
v_gene: TRBV5-4
abundance: -
len: 16